A single sample gave rise to the 3 T cell receptor beta chains below, sequenced in a study of CD8 T cells in ankylosing spondylitis. Study results and limitations: There was a TCR beta motif, made of several highly homologous variants, that appeared characteristic of ankylosing spondylitis blood.

TCRdb redid the calling of the 5' RACE reads with MiXCR, one entry per CDR3 protein. This sample has 700,000 to 850,000 distinct CDR3 sequences, with roughly 10% found just once. Antigen specificity for these receptors is unknown. What was sequenced was blood, either unsorted or a sorted T cell fraction (not recorded which). The receptors shown here come from a male donor with ankylosing spondylitis.

CDR3 amino acids: CASSQDLWVNEQYF. In DNA, the CDR3 is TGCGCCAGCAGCCAAGATCTCTGGGTGAACGAGCAGTACTTC. The gene calls are TRBV4-3 and TRBJ2-7, with no clear D. CDR3 length: 14 residues. Germline assignment: CDR1 LGHNA and CDR2 YSLEER. V lost 0 bases to trimming and J lost 5 bases, with 11 bases between them.

This clonotype was found a few times. CDR3 in DNA: TGTGCCACCCGGGGCGCAACCCCTGAAGCTTTCTTT. This gives the protein CATRGATPEAFF. This sequence joins TRBV6-1 and TRBJ1-1, with D maybe TRBD1 (5 bases). V lost 10 bases and J lost 6, with 15 bases in between. This CDR3 comprises 12 residues. Germline loops: CDR1 MNHNS, CDR2 SASEGT.

This clonotype was seen ten or more times. This chain uses TRBV6-4 with TRBJ2-1, with 7 bases identical to TRBD1. The J segment lost 3 bases and the V segment lost 6 bases, leaving 2 bases of the junction unmatched. Germline lookup yields CDR1 MRHNA and CDR2 SNTAGT. The CDR3 totals 13 residues. CDR3 nucleotide sequence: TGTGCCAGCAGCACAGGGGTCTACAATGAGCAGTTCTTC. It translates to CASSTGVYNEQFF.